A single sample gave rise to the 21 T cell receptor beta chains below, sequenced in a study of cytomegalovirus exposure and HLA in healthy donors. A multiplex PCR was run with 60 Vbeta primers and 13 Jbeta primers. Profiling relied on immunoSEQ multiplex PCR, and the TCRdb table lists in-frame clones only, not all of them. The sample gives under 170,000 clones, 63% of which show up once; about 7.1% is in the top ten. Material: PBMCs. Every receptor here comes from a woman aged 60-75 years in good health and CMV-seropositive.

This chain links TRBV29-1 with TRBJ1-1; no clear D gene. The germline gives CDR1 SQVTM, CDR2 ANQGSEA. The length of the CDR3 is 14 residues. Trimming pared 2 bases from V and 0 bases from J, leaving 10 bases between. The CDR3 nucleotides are TGCAGCGTTGAATATCGCAGTCTGAACACTGAAGCTTTCTTT. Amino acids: CSVEYRSLNTEAFF.

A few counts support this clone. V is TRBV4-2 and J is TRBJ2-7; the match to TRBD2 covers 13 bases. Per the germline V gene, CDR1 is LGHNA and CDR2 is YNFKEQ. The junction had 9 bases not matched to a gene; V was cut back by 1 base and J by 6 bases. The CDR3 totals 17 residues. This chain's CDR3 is CASSQGTGLAGEGEQYF. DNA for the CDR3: TGTGCCAGCAGCCAAGGGACAGGACTAGCGGGAGAAGGCGAGCAGTACTTC.

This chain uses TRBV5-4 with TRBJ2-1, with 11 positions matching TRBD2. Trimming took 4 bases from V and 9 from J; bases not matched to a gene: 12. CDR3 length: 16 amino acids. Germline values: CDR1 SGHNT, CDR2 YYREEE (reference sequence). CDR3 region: CASSPKTSGVLGEQFF. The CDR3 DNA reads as TGTGCCAGCAGCCCCAAGACTAGCGGGGTGCTTGGTGAGCAGTTCTTC.

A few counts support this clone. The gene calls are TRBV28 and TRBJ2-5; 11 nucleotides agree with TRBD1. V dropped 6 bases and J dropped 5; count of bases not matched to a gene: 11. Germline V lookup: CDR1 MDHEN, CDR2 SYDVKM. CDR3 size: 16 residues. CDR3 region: CASSLRSGQGGETQYF. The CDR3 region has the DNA TGTGCCAGCAGCCTAAGGTCGGGACAGGGGGGGGAGACCCAGTACTTC. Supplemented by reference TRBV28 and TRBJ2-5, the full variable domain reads DVKVTQSSRYLVKRTGEKVFLECVQDMDHENMFWYRQDPGLGLRLIYFSYDVKMKEKGDIPEGYSVSREKKERFSLILESASTNQTSMYLCASSLRSGQGGETQYFGPGTRLLVL.

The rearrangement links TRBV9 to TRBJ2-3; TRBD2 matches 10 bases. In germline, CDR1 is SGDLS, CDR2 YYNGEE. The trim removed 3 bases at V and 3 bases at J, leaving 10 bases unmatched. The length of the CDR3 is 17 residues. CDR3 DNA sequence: TGTGCCAGCAGCGGGCCTCTAGCGGGAGTAGTGACAGATACGCAGTATTTT. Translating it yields CASSGPLAGVVTDTQYF.

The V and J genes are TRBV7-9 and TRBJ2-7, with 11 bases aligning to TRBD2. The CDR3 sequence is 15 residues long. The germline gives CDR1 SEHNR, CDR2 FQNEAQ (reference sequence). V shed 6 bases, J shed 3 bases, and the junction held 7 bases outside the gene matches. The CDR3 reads CASSQTSGTYYEQYF. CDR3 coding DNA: TGTGCCAGCAGTCAGACTAGCGGGACCTACTACGAGCAGTACTTC.

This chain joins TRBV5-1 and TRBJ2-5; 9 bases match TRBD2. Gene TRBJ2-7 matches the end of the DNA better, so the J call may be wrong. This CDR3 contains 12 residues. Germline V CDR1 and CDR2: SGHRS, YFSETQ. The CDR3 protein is CASRGGAYEQYF. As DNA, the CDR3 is TGCGCCAGCCGCGGGGGGGCATACGAGCAGTACTTC.

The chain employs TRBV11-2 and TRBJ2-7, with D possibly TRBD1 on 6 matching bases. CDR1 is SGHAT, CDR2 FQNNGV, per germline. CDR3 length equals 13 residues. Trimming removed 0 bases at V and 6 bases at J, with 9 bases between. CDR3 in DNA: TGTGCCAGCAGCTTAGATCACAGGGTCGAGCAGTACTTC. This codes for CASSLDHRVEQYF.

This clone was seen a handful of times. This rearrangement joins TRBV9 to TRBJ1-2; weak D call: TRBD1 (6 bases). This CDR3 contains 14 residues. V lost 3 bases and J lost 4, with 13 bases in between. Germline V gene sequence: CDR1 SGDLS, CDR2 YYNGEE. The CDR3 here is CASSAGTPLYGYTF. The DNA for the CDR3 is TGTGCCAGCAGCGCAGGGACACCCCTCTATGGCTACACCTTC.

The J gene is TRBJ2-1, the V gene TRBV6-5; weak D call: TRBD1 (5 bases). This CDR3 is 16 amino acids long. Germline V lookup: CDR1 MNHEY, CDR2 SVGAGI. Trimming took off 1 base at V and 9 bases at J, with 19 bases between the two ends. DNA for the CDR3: TGTGCCAGCAGTTACTTGCGACAGCACGGCCAGGCTGAGCAGTTCTTC. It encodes CASSYLRQHGQAEQFF.

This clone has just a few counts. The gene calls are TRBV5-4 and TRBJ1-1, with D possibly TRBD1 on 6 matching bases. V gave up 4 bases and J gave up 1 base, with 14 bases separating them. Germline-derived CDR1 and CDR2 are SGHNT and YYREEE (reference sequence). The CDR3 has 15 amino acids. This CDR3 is CASSLRQARNTEAFF. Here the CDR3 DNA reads TGTGCCAGCAGCCTCCGACAGGCTCGGAACACTGAAGCTTTCTTT. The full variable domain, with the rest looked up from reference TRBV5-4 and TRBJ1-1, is ETGVTQSPTHLIKTRGQQVTLRCSSQSGHNTVSWYQQALGQGPQFIFQYYREEENGRGNFPPRFSGLQFPNYSSELNVNALELDDSALYLCASSLRQARNTEAFFGQGTRLTVV.

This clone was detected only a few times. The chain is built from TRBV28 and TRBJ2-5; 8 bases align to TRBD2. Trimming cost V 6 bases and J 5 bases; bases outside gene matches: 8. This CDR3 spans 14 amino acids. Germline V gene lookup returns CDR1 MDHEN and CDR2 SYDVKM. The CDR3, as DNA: TGTGCCAGCAGGACGGGGGGGGTCAGGGAGACCCAGTACTTC. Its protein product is CASRTGGVRETQYF.

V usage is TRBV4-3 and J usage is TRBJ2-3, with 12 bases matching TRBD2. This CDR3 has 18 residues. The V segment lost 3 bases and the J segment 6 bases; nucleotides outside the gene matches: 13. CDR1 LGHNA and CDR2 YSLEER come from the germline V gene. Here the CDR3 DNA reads TGCGCCAGCAGCCACCACCTAGGGACTAGCGGGCGCGGGGATACGCAGTATTTT. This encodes CASSHHLGTSGRGDTQYF.

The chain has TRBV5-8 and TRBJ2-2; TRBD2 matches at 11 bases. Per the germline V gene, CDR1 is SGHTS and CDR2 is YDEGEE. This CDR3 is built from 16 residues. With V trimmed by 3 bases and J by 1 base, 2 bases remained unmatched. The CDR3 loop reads CASSSGLAVNTGELFF. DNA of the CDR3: TGTGCCAGCAGCTCGGGACTAGCGGTGAACACCGGGGAGCTGTTTTTT.

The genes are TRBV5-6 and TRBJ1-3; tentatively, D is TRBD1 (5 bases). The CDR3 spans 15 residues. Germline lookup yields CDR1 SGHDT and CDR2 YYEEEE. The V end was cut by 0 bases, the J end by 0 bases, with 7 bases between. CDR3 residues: CASSLAQGSGNTIYF. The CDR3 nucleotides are TGTGCCAGCAGCTTGGCCCAGGGCTCTGGAAACACCATATATTTT.

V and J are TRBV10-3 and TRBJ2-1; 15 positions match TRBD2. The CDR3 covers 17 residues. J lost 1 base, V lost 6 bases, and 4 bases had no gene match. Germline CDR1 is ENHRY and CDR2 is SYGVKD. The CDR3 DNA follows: TGTGCCATCAGCGGGACTAGCGGGAGGCGGTCCTACAATGAGCAGTTCTTC. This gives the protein CAISGTSGRRSYNEQFF.

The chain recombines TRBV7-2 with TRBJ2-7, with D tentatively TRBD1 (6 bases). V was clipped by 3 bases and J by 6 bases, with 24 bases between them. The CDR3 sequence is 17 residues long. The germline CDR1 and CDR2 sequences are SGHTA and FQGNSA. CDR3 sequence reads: CASSFWLSPGQYSEQYF. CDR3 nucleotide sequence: TGTGCCAGCAGCTTTTGGCTTAGTCCGGGACAATACTCCGAGCAGTACTTC. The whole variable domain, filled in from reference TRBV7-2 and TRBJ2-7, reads GAGVSQSPSNKVTEKGKDVELRCDPISGHTALYWYRQSLGQGLEFLIYFQGNSAPDKSGLPSDRFSAERTGGSVSTLTIQRTQQEDSAVYLCASSFWLSPGQYSEQYFGPGTRLTVT.

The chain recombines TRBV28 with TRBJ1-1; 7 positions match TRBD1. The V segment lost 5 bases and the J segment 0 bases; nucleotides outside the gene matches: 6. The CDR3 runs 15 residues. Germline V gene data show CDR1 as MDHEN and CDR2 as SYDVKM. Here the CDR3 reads CASSNRQGMNTEAFF. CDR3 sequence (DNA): TGTGCCAGCAGTAACAGACAGGGAATGAACACTGAAGCTTTCTTT.

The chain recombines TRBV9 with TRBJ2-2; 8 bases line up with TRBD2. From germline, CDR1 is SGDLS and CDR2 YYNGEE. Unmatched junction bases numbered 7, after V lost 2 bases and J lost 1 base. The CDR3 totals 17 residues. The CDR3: CASSVSGGSGNTGELFF. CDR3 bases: TGTGCCAGCAGCGTCAGCGGGGGTAGCGGGAACACCGGGGAGCTGTTTTTT.

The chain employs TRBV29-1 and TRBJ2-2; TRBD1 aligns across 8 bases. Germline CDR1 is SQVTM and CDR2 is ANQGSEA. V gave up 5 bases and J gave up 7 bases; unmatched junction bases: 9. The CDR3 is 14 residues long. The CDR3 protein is CSVRQGARDGELFF. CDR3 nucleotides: TGCAGCGTTCGGCAGGGGGCGCGTGACGGGGAGCTGTTTTTT.

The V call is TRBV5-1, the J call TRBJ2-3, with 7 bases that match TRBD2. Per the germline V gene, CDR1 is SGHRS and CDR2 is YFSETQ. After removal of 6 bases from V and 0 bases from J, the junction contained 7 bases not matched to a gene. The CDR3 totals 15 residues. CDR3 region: CASTRGGVSTDTQYF. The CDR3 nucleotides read TGCGCCAGCACTCGGGGAGGGGTAAGCACAGATACGCAGTATTTT.